Below are 23 T cell receptor beta chains sequenced from a single sample in a study of patients and donors after allogeneic stem cell transplantation. TCRdb used MiXCR to reprocess the RT-PCR reads, holding one entry per CDR3 protein. The sample lists approximately 200,000 distinct CDR3 sequences, around 40% occurring once. Material for sequencing was blood, either unsorted or a sorted T cell fraction (not recorded which). Every receptor here comes from a human donor who was either an allogeneic HSCT recipient or a stem cell or donor lymphocyte infusion donor (not recorded which). It is not recorded whose cells these are; they may come from a transplant donor.

The chain joins TRBV10-3 to TRBJ1-2; D not resolved. V lost 4 bases, J lost 3 bases, and 9 bases lay in between. The CDR3 totals 13 residues. Germline-derived CDR1 and CDR2 are ENHRY and SYGVKD. The CDR3 sequence is CAISARPDYGYTF. The CDR3, as DNA: TGTGCCATCAGTGCCCGGCCAGACTATGGCTACACCTTC.

V usage is TRBV14 and J usage is TRBJ2-7; 7 nucleotides line up with TRBD2. CDR3 length equals 13 residues. Germline values: CDR1 SGHDN, CDR2 FVKESK. V dropped 0 bases and J dropped 7; count of bases not matched to a gene: 3. The CDR3 loop reads CASSQELAQEQYF. The CDR3 DNA sequence: TGTGCCAGCAGCCAAGAACTAGCGCAGGAGCAGTACTTC. The full variable domain, completed using reference TRBV14 and TRBJ2-7, is EAGVTQFPSHSVIEKGQTVTLRCDPISGHDNLYWYRRVMGKEIKFLLHFVKESKQDESGMPNNRFLAERTGGTYSTLKVQPAELEDSGVYFCASSQELAQEQYFGPGTRLTVT.

The chain is built from TRBV5-1 and TRBJ1-5, with 9 bases that match TRBD1. The CDR3 length is 19 residues. Germline V CDR1 and CDR2: SGHRS, YFSETQ. The junction had 15 bases not matched to a gene; V was cut back by 2 bases and J by 3 bases. This CDR3 is CASSFFPRDRVESNQPQHF. CDR3 DNA: TGCGCCAGCAGCTTCTTCCCCCGGGACAGGGTTGAGTCCAATCAGCCCCAGCATTTT.

This sequence joins TRBV4-1 and TRBJ2-3, with D perhaps given as TRBD1 or TRBD2 (6 bases each). The CDR3 spans 16 residues. Trimming cost V 1 base and J 1 base, with 12 bases left between them. Germline assignment: CDR1 MGHRA and CDR2 YSYEKL. The CDR3 here is CASSQGRGVRTDTQYF. DNA of the CDR3: TGCGCCAGCAGCCAAGGAAGGGGGGTTCGCACAGATACGCAGTATTTT.

The genes are TRBV4-3 and TRBJ2-2; 11 positions agree with TRBD1. Germline-derived CDR1 and CDR2 are LGHNA and YSLEER. This CDR3 spans 15 amino acids. V gave up 3 bases and J gave up 7 bases; unmatched junction bases: 4. The chain's CDR3 is CASSHRTGGGGELFF. DNA for the CDR3: TGCGCCAGCAGCCACAGGACAGGGGGCGGCGGGGAGCTGTTTTTT.

The chain couples TRBV30 to TRBJ1-1; TRBD1 aligns across 7 bases. V lost 3 bases and J lost 1; bases outside the gene matches: 11. There are 16 residues in the CDR3. CDR1 is GTSNPN and CDR2 is SVGIG in the germline V gene (reference sequence). The CDR3 region is CAWRAPGQRTNTEAFF. The CDR3 bases are TGTGCCTGGAGAGCTCCGGGACAGAGAACGAACACTGAAGCTTTCTTT.

J is TRBJ1-1 and V is TRBV10-3; D is undetermined. The V and J ends lost 4 bases and 5 bases respectively, with 14 bases between them. Germline assignment: CDR1 ENHRY and CDR2 SYGVKD. The length of the CDR3 is 14 residues. The CDR3 here is CAISATGGYTEAFF. For the CDR3, the DNA is TGTGCCATCAGTGCCACCGGCGGTTATACTGAAGCTTTCTTT.

This clonotype has just a few counts. This chain connects TRBV4-2 to TRBJ1-3; D is unresolved. V was pared by 0 bases and J by 2 bases, with 11 bases between. CDR1 and CDR2 from the germline V gene are LGHNA and YNFKEQ. This CDR3 contains 16 residues. The CDR3 bases are TGTGCCAGCAGCCAAGAGGGCAGACCGCCTGGAAACACCATATATTTT. Translated, it gives CASSQEGRPPGNTIYF.

The genes are TRBV11-2 and TRBJ1-2; D unclear. This CDR3 contains 15 residues. With 3 bases removed from V and 8 bases from J, the gap between germline ends came to 19 bases. In germline, CDR1 is SGHAT, CDR2 FQNNGV. Written as DNA, the CDR3 is TGTGCCAGCAGCTTGCCCTCAGGTCCCGCGAGAGGCTACACCTTC. Translating gives CASSLPSGPARGYTF.

This clonotype was seen only a few times. DNA for the CDR3: TGTGCCAGCAGTTACCATACAGGGAACTATGGCTACACCTTC. This encodes CASSYHTGNYGYTF. The rearrangement joins TRBV6-5 to TRBJ1-2; D might be TRBD1 (6 bases). The V end lost 2 bases, the J end lost 2 bases, and 9 bases lay between the germline ends. Germline CDR1 is MNHEY and CDR2 is SVGAGI. The CDR3 is 14 amino acids.

This sequence joins TRBV24-1 and TRBJ1-2; 8 bases are shared with TRBD1. This CDR3 is 13 amino acids long. The germline V gene has CDR1 KGHDR and CDR2 SFDVKD. With 9 bases clipped from V and 8 bases from J, the junction kept 10 bases outside the gene matches. CDR3 sequence reads: CATGTGGPKGYTF. In DNA form, the CDR3 reads TGTGCCACCGGGACAGGCGGACCCAAAGGCTACACCTTC.

The CDR3 loop is CASGTYTEAFF. The DNA of the CDR3 is TGTGCCAGCGGGACTTACACTGAAGCTTTCTTT. This chain joins TRBV12-3 or TRBV12-4 and TRBJ1-1; maybe TRBD1 (5 bases). The CDR3 is 11 residues long. V was clipped by 8 bases and J by 3 bases, with 7 bases between them.

This clonotype was counted once. The chain uses TRBV25-1 and TRBJ2-7, with D perhaps matching TRBD1 (6 bases). CDR1 and CDR2 (germline): MGHDK, SYGVNS. CDR3 size: 16 residues. The ends were cut back, 0 bases at V and 3 bases at J, with 15 bases in the middle. The CDR3 DNA reads TGTGCCAGCAGTGAATATTCCCTTGACAGGTTCTACGAGCAGTACTTC. It is translated as CASSEYSLDRFYEQYF.

This clonotype turned up a few times. The rearrangement joins TRBV30 to TRBJ1-3, with a weak D call TRBD1 (6 bases). The V end was cut by 3 bases, the J end by 1 base, with 10 bases between. Germline-derived CDR1 and CDR2 are GTSNPN and SVGIG (reference sequence). The CDR3 is made up of 14 amino acids. CDR3 nucleotide sequence: TGTGCCTGGAGGGGGGGACAATCTGGAAACACCATATATTTT. Translated, it gives CAWRGGQSGNTIYF.

This clonotype was observed a few times. The chain couples TRBV18 to TRBJ2-5; D not certain. In germline, CDR1 is KGHSH, CDR2 LQKENI. V lost 5 bases to trimming and J lost 2 bases, with 3 bases between them. CDR3 length equals 11 residues. The CDR3 sequence is CASSIQETQYF. CDR3 coding DNA: TGTGCCAGCTCAATTCAAGAGACCCAGTACTTC.

The chain combines TRBV7-9 with TRBJ2-7; D not resolved. This CDR3 has 14 residues. Germline V gene data show CDR1 as SEHNR and CDR2 as FQNEAQ (reference sequence). V was clipped by 2 bases and J by 0 bases, with 8 bases between them. CDR3 in DNA: TGTGCCAGCAGCTTACAGGAAAACTCCTACGAGCAGTACTTC. Translated, it gives CASSLQENSYEQYF.

In its sample, this clonotype was seen a few times. This chain joins TRBV6-5 and TRBJ2-7; 8 bases map to TRBD1. The CDR3 sequence is 17 residues long. Trimming at V came to 0 bases and at J to 0 bases, leaving 7 bases not matched to a gene. Germline V gives CDR1 MNHEY, CDR2 SVGAGI. The CDR3 region is CASSYSTGQGHSYEQYF. DNA for the CDR3: TGTGCCAGCAGTTACTCGACAGGACAGGGTCACTCCTACGAGCAGTACTTC.

The J gene is TRBJ2-7, the V gene TRBV4-1; TRBD2 agrees at 8 bases. The junction had 10 bases not matched to a gene; V was cut back by 4 bases and J by 2 bases. Germline values: CDR1 MGHRA, CDR2 YSYEKL. The CDR3 runs to 16 residues. CDR3 nucleotides: TGCGCCAGCAGCCCTGGCCCGGGACTAGGTCCCTACGAGCAGTACTTC. The encoded protein is CASSPGPGLGPYEQYF.

The V call is TRBV7-2, the J call TRBJ1-6; 12 positions match TRBD1. The CDR3 runs 16 residues. V was clipped by 5 bases and J by 9 bases; unmatched bases: 8. CDR1 SGHTA and CDR2 FQGNSA come from the germline V gene. CDR3: CASSLGQGALGSPLHF. In DNA form, the CDR3 reads TGTGCCAGCAGCCTGGGACAGGGGGCGCTTGGTTCACCCCTCCACTTT.

This clonotype was seen a few times. The J gene is TRBJ1-6, the V gene TRBV4-3; D uncertain. The germline V gene encodes CDR1 LGHNA and CDR2 YSLEER. This CDR3 has 12 residues. Trimming took off 4 bases at V and 12 bases at J, with 10 bases between the two ends. CDR3 in amino acids: CASSLQNGPLHF. CDR3 DNA sequence: TGCGCCAGCAGCCTCCAAAACGGACCCCTCCACTTT.

This clonotype was counted only a few times. The chain joins TRBV5-1 to TRBJ2-3; 14 bases line up with TRBD2. Per germline, CDR1 SGHRS and CDR2 YFSETQ. V lost 2 bases and J lost 0; bases outside the gene matches: 8. This CDR3 is 19 amino acids long. The CDR3 sequence is CASSLIGTSGGLSTDTQYF. CDR3 bases: TGCGCCAGCAGCTTAATCGGGACTAGCGGGGGCCTGAGCACAGATACGCAGTATTTT.

V gene TRBV29-1 combines with J gene TRBJ1-2; perhaps TRBD1 as D (5 bases). The CDR3 has 11 amino acids. Trimming left V 7 bases short and J 7 bases short, with 13 bases between. Germline CDR1 and CDR2: SQVTM and ANQGSEA. CDR3 loop: CSGFQGGGYTF. The DNA for the CDR3 is TGCAGCGGTTTCCAGGGCGGTGGCTACACCTTC.

The V and J genes are TRBV10-3 and TRBJ1-3; maybe TRBD1 (5 bases). The germline V gene has CDR1 ENHRY and CDR2 SYGVKD. The CDR3 has 16 residues. V lost 4 bases and J 0 bases, leaving 13 bases between the germline ends. The CDR3 DNA reads as TGTGCCATCAGTGTCGGGGGATTGAGCTCTGGAAACACCATATATTTT. The encoded protein is CAISVGGLSSGNTIYF.